The 32 T cell receptor beta chains below were found in one sample sequenced in a study of CD8 T cells in ankylosing spondylitis. TCRdb independently ran MiXCR on the 5' RACE reads; one entry per CDR3 protein. The data hold approximately 35,000 distinct CDR3 sequences, with 12% to 15% observed a single time. Sequencing was performed on blood. The source of these receptors is a male donor with ankylosing spondylitis or in good health (not recorded which).

This rearrangement joins TRBV6-6 to TRBJ1-4, with D uncertain. The germline V gene has CDR1 MNHNY and CDR2 SVGAGI (reference sequence). The CDR3 length is 11 residues. Between the trimmed V and J ends, which lost 5 bases and 12 bases, there was a span of 10 bases. CDR3 sequence reads: CASSDGLQLFF. CDR3 nucleotides: TGTGCCAGCAGTGACGGGCTCCAACTGTTTTTT.

The genes are TRBV4-3 and TRBJ1-1, with a tentative D call TRBD1 (6 bases). The V end lost 4 bases, the J end lost 1 base, and 10 bases lay between the germline ends. Germline CDR1 is LGHNA and CDR2 is YSLEER. This CDR3 is built from 14 residues. The CDR3 loop reads CASSRDTTNTEAFF. In DNA form, the CDR3 reads TGCGCCAGCAGCCGGGACACCACGAACACTGAAGCTTTCTTT.

V gene TRBV12-3 or TRBV12-4 combines with J gene TRBJ2-7, with D possibly being TRBD2 (6 bases). This CDR3 contains 15 residues. The V end lost 1 base, the J end lost 6 bases, and 16 bases lay between the germline ends. The CDR3 coding sequence is TGTGCCAGCAGTTTAGTCGGGAGCCCCATCGGCGAGCAGTACTTC. It yields the protein CASSLVGSPIGEQYF.

This clonotype qualifies as large. DNA of the CDR3: TGTGCCAGCAGTGCCCAACAGGGGGCCGGGGGAAACACCATATATTTT. This gives the protein CASSAQQGAGGNTIYF. This chain uses TRBV28 with TRBJ1-3, with 9 bases aligning to TRBD1. CDR3 length: 16 residues. Germline V gene lookup returns CDR1 MDHEN and CDR2 SYDVKM. Unmatched junction bases numbered 9, after V lost 5 bases and J lost 4 bases.

This clonotype was counted only a few times. This sequence joins TRBV29-1 and TRBJ1-2; D remains unclear. The CDR3 has 13 amino acids. The germline V gene has CDR1 SQVTM and CDR2 ANQGSEA. The V end was cut by 0 bases, the J end by 6 bases, with 11 bases between. The CDR3 region has the DNA TGCAGCGTTGAAGAAGAGCTGAGGGATGGCTACACCTTC. As protein: CSVEEELRDGYTF.

In this sample, this clonotype turned up a few times. This rearrangement joins TRBV6-5 to TRBJ2-2, with D possibly being TRBD2 (6 bases). The germline gives CDR1 MNHEY, CDR2 SVGAGI. This CDR3 contains 14 residues. With 6 bases removed from V and 0 bases from J, the gap between germline ends came to 8 bases. CDR3 nucleotide sequence: TGTGCCAGCAGGCGCGGGGCGAACACCGGGGAGCTGTTTTTT. Translation: CASRRGANTGELFF.

This clonotype occurred a few times. The chain links TRBV11-2 to TRBJ2-1; no clear D gene. Trimming removed 2 bases from V and 2 bases from J, with 10 bases in between. This CDR3 is built from 15 residues. CDR1 and CDR2 (germline): SGHAT, FQNNGV. In nucleotides, the CDR3 is TGTGCCAGCAGCTTAAGAGAGGACGCCTACAATGAGCAGTTCTTC. Residues: CASSLREDAYNEQFF.

This clonotype was detected a few times. The J gene is TRBJ2-3, the V gene TRBV7-3; D is unresolved. CDR3 size: 14 residues. V was pared by 5 bases and J by 3 bases, with 12 bases between. Germline V lookup: CDR1 SGHTA, CDR2 FQGTGA. CDR3 nucleotide sequence: TGTGCCAGCAGCCCGGGCGTCTTGACAGATACGCAGTATTTT. It encodes CASSPGVLTDTQYF.

The J gene is TRBJ2-1, the V gene TRBV4-3; maybe TRBD2 (5 bases). Germline CDR1 LGHNA, CDR2 YSLEER. Deletions cut 0 bases from V and 4 bases from J, with 16 bases between. This CDR3 comprises 17 residues. CDR3 DNA: TGCGCCAGCAGCCAAGATTGGCAGGACTTAGCTTACAATGAGCAGTTCTTC. This encodes CASSQDWQDLAYNEQFF.

This clonotype showed up just a few times. CDR3 DNA: TGCGCCAGCAGCCAAGATCGCCGGGGGAACACCGGGGAGCTGTTTTTT. This codes for CASSQDRRGNTGELFF. V is TRBV4-3 and J is TRBJ2-2; a weak D match, TRBD2 (5 bases). There are 16 residues in the CDR3. Germline assignment: CDR1 LGHNA and CDR2 YSLEER. The ends were cut back, 0 bases at V and 1 base at J, with 9 bases in the middle.

The table lists this clonotype with a few counts. This sequence joins TRBV20-1 and TRBJ2-7; D is ambiguous. The length of the CDR3 is 11 residues. Germline CDR1 is DFQATT and CDR2 is SNEGSKA (reference sequence). With 6 bases removed from V and 4 bases from J, the gap between germline ends came to 10 bases. The CDR3 loop is CSALSYYEQYF. The CDR3 region has the DNA TGCAGTGCCCTGTCTTATTACGAGCAGTACTTC.

This clonotype turned up a few times. The J gene is TRBJ1-4, the V gene TRBV7-6, with D tentatively TRBD1 (6 bases). Per germline, CDR1 SGHVS and CDR2 FNYEAQ. The length of the CDR3 is 15 residues. The ends were cut back, 1 base at V and 8 bases at J, with 14 bases in the middle. CDR3 nucleotide sequence: TGTGCCAGCAGCTTAGGCGGGGGGCGCGAAGAAAAACTGTTTTTT. Residues: CASSLGGGREEKLFF.

This clonotype was seen a few times. The chain employs TRBV5-1 and TRBJ1-4; 9 bases map to TRBD1. Germline CDR1 reads SGHRS; CDR2 reads YFSETQ. This CDR3 region has 17 residues. Unmatched junction bases numbered 10, after V lost 4 bases and J lost 3 bases. The CDR3 DNA sequence: TGCGCCAGCAGCCTGAATGAACAGGGGGCGTCTAATGAAAAACTGTTTTTT. This codes for CASSLNEQGASNEKLFF.

This clonotype appeared a few times. This sequence joins TRBV7-2 and TRBJ2-3; 7 positions match TRBD1. Germline-derived CDR1 and CDR2 are SGHTA and FQGNSA. V lost 5 bases and J lost 0; bases outside the gene matches: 8. The CDR3 is 16 amino acids. The DNA for the CDR3 is TGTGCCAGCAGCCCCGATTTGGGACAGAGCACAGATACGCAGTATTTT. It codes for CASSPDLGQSTDTQYF.

The chain uses TRBV11-2 and TRBJ1-1; weak D call: TRBD1 (5 bases). Germline values: CDR1 SGHAT, CDR2 FQNNGV. This CDR3 spans 14 amino acids. The ends were cut back, 5 bases at V and 1 base at J, with 11 bases in the middle. As DNA, the CDR3 is TGTGCCAGCAGCCAGGTGGGGGGGAACACTGAAGCTTTCTTT. It yields the protein CASSQVGGNTEAFF.

This clonotype showed up many times. The rearrangement uses TRBV29-1 and TRBJ2-1; no reliable D call. This CDR3 is built from 12 residues. Germline V gives CDR1 SQVTM, CDR2 ANQGSEA. DNA of the CDR3: TGCAGTGTGGCTGCTAGTCACAATGAGCAGTTCTTC. Its translation: CSVAASHNEQFF.

This chain connects TRBV20-1 to TRBJ2-5; tentative D call: TRBD1 (6 bases). The germline V gene has CDR1 DFQATT and CDR2 SNEGSKA (reference sequence). Trimming removed 4 bases from V and 5 bases from J, with 14 bases in between. The CDR3 has 13 residues. The CDR3 nucleotides read TGCAGTGCTATCTCCAGGGGTTGGGAGACCCAGTACTTC. This codes for CSAISRGWETQYF.

This chain joins TRBV27 and TRBJ2-1; maybe TRBD2 (5 bases). CDR1 is MNHEY, CDR2 SMNVEV, per germline (reference sequence). Trimming took 6 bases from V and 4 from J, leaving 16 bases between them. This CDR3 is built from 15 residues. In DNA, the CDR3 is TGTGCCAGCAGCCTAAACAGCGGCATATACAATGAGCAGTTCTTC. This codes for CASSLNSGIYNEQFF.

This clonotype was detected only a few times. The genes are TRBV29-1 and TRBJ2-5, with no clear D. CDR1 is SQVTM, CDR2 ANQGSEA, per germline. This CDR3 has 12 residues. With 4 bases removed from V and 2 bases from J, the gap between germline ends came to 8 bases. The CDR3 loop reads CSVGAGQETQYF. Here the CDR3 DNA reads TGCAGCGTTGGGGCAGGACAAGAGACCCAGTACTTC.

In its sample, this clonotype was seen a few times. The chain has TRBV4-1 and TRBJ2-1; D not resolved. The CDR3 runs to 15 residues. With 5 bases removed from V and 0 bases from J, the gap between germline ends came to 11 bases. CDR1 and CDR2 (germline): MGHRA, YSYEKL. The CDR3 protein is CASSWVMSSYNEQFF. The CDR3 coding sequence is TGCGCCAGCAGCTGGGTTATGAGCTCCTACAATGAGCAGTTCTTC.

This clonotype was detected a few times. This chain connects TRBV20-1 to TRBJ1-5; D is unresolved. Germline-derived CDR1 and CDR2 are DFQATT and SNEGSKA (reference sequence). Trimming removed 6 bases at V and 0 bases at J, with 9 bases between. The CDR3 spans 13 residues. The chain's CDR3 is CSATGNSNQPQHF. CDR3 sequence (DNA): TGCAGTGCAACCGGGAATAGCAATCAGCCCCAGCATTTT.

This sequence joins TRBV12-3 or TRBV12-4 and TRBJ2-5, with 8 bases identical to TRBD1. The length of the CDR3 is 15 residues. Trimming removed 4 bases from V and 4 bases from J; junction bases left unmatched: 8. The CDR3 DNA follows: TGTGCCAGCAGTTCCGGACAGGGAAGACGAGAGACCCAGTACTTC. It yields the protein CASSSGQGRRETQYF.

By share, this clonotype ranks as medium-sized. The chain employs TRBV20-1 and TRBJ2-3; 8 bases align to TRBD2. Germline CDR1 and CDR2: DFQATT and SNEGSKA (reference sequence). With 2 bases clipped from V and 7 bases from J, the junction kept 5 bases outside the gene matches. The CDR3 consists of 13 residues. The CDR3 DNA is TGCAGTGCTAGAAGCGGGAGCGGCTATACGCAGTATTTT. It yields the protein CSARSGSGYTQYF.

In this sample, this clonotype turned up many times. The chain recombines TRBV20-1 with TRBJ2-1; the match to TRBD2 covers 7 bases. This CDR3 contains 14 residues. Trimming removed 3 bases from V and 2 bases from J; junction bases left unmatched: 4. Germline CDR1 is DFQATT and CDR2 is SNEGSKA (reference sequence). The CDR3 is CSASPGGAYNEQFF. The CDR3 nucleotides are TGCAGTGCTAGCCCGGGGGGTGCCTACAATGAGCAGTTCTTC.

This clonotype was seen a few times. The V gene is TRBV5-1, the J gene TRBJ2-1; 11 bases map to TRBD2. CDR3 length equals 15 residues. Trimming at V came to 3 bases and at J to 4 bases, leaving 3 bases not matched to a gene. CDR1 is SGHRS, CDR2 YFSETQ, per germline. The CDR3 spells CASSSTSGVYNEQFF. Written as DNA, the CDR3 is TGCGCCAGCAGCTCGACTAGCGGGGTATACAATGAGCAGTTCTTC.

This clonotype was counted between two and nine times. The chain recombines TRBV6-6 with TRBJ2-7; D gene ambiguous. This CDR3 contains 11 residues. In germline, CDR1 is MNHNY, CDR2 SVGAGI (reference sequence). The V and J ends lost 5 bases and 4 bases respectively, with 6 bases between them. CDR3 nucleotide sequence: TGTGCCAGCAGTACAGTTTACGAGCAGTACTTC. Its translation: CASSTVYEQYF.

This clonotype was observed at least ten times. The chain joins TRBV28 to TRBJ2-1; no firm D call. V was clipped by 5 bases and J by 7 bases, with 9 bases between them. The germline gives CDR1 MDHEN, CDR2 SYDVKM. The CDR3 runs 12 residues. Here the CDR3 DNA reads TGTGCCAGCAGTCCTGAGTGGAATGAGCAGTTCTTC. This sequence encodes CASSPEWNEQFF.

This clonotype was picked up a small number of times. This chain uses TRBV12-3 or TRBV12-4 with TRBJ2-1; 9 nucleotides match TRBD2. The V gene end was trimmed by 5 bases and the J gene end by 8 bases; junction bases not matched to a gene: 7. The CDR3 loop spans 14 amino acids. CDR3 in amino acids: CASSGGGAHDEQFF. In DNA, the CDR3 is TGTGCCAGCAGTGGCGGGGGGGCCCACGATGAGCAGTTCTTC.

The rearrangement links TRBV5-5 to TRBJ2-3, with D perhaps given as TRBD1 or TRBD2 (5 bases each). Germline CDR1 and CDR2: SGHKS and YYEKEE (reference sequence). This CDR3 spans 15 amino acids. V was clipped by 4 bases and J by 6 bases, with 18 bases between them. The CDR3 reads CASSVTGLPGDTQYF. In nucleotides, the CDR3 is TGTGCCAGCAGCGTAACGGGGCTTCCGGGGGATACGCAGTATTTT.

The chain joins TRBV20-1 to TRBJ2-3; D is undetermined. Germline V gene sequence: CDR1 DFQATT, CDR2 SNEGSKA (reference sequence). Trimming removed 0 bases at V and 6 bases at J, with 7 bases between. The CDR3 has 12 amino acids. For the CDR3, the DNA is TGCAGTGCTAGAGAGGCAGCTGATACGCAGTATTTT. Protein sequence: CSAREAADTQYF.

The V call is TRBV6-2 or TRBV6-3, the J call TRBJ2-2; D uncertain. The CDR3 totals 13 residues. The germline V gene has CDR1 MNHEY and CDR2 SVGEGT. V lost 2 bases, J lost 6 bases, and 7 bases lay in between. CDR3 DNA: TGTGCCAGCAGTTACCATAGACCCGGGGAGCTGTTTTTT. Amino acids: CASSYHRPGELFF.

This clonotype was seen a few times. This chain uses TRBV10-3 with TRBJ2-3; tentatively, D is TRBD2 (7 bases). Trimming left V 6 bases short and J 1 base short, with 14 bases between. Germline CDR1 ENHRY, CDR2 SYGVKD. This CDR3 region has 15 residues. CDR3 nucleotides: TGTGCCATCAGGGGCGGCGGGGGCCGCACAGATACGCAGTATTTT. Its translation: CAIRGGGGRTDTQYF.